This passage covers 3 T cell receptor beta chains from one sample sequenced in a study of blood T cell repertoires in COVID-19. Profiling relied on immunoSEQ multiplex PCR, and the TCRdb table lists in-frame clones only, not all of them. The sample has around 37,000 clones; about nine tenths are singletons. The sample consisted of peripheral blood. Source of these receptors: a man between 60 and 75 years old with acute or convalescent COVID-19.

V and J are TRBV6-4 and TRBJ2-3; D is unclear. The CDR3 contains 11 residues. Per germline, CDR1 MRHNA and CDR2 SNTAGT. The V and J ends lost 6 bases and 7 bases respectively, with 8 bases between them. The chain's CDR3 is CASRNSNTQYF. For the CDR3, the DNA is TGTGCCAGCAGGAACAGCAATACGCAGTATTTT.

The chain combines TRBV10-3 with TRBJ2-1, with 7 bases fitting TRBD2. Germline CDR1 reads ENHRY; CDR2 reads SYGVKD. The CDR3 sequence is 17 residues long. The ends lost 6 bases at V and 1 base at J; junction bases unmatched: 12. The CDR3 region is CAISDLGRERSYNEQFF. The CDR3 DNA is TGTGCCATCAGCGACCTAGGGCGGGAGCGTTCCTACAATGAGCAGTTCTTC.

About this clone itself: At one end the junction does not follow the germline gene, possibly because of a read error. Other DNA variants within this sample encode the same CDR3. CDR3 bases: TGCGCCAAACCGGACAGTATGACCGGGGAGCTGTTTTTT. Translating gives CAKPDSMTGELFF. The chain links TRBV12-3 or TRBV12-4 to TRBJ2-2; D perhaps matches TRBD1 (6 bases). CDR3 size: 13 residues.